This T cell receptor beta chain was recorded in a study of blood T cell repertoires in COVID-19. Study-wide context: T cells, B-cell-depleted T cells, or PBMCs supplied cDNA or gDNA.

This CDR3 comprises 15 residues. Germline V gives CDR1 LNHDA, CDR2 SQIVND (reference sequence). Losses at the gene ends were 1 base for V and 4 bases for J; bases not matched to a gene: 6. The authors' processing: How many nucleated cells were present was estimated from reference gene primer amplification. The assay was immunoSEQ multiplex PCR, and TCRdb's table has in-frame clones only and misses some. V, J and clone size reflect that table, while D and trimming were determined from the DNA. The sample gives roughly 380,000 clones, 75% to 90% of which show up once; approximately 3.6% is in the top ten.

The chain combines TRBV19 with TRBJ1-2, with 7 bases aligning to TRBD1. Sequencing was done on a sample of peripheral blood. This TCR came from a woman between 18 and 29 years old with acute or convalescent COVID-19. The CDR3 spells CASSIGGTESYGYTF. Written as DNA, the CDR3 is TGTGCCAGTAGTATAGGGGGGACAGAGAGCTATGGCTACACCTTC. The full variable domain, its missing parts supplied by reference TRBV19 and TRBJ1-2, is DGGITQSPKYLFRKEGQNVTLSCEQNLNHDAMYWYRQDPGQGLRLIYYSQIVNDFQKGDIAEGYSVSREKKESFPLTVTSAQKNPTAFYLCASSIGGTESYGYTFGSGTRLTVV.